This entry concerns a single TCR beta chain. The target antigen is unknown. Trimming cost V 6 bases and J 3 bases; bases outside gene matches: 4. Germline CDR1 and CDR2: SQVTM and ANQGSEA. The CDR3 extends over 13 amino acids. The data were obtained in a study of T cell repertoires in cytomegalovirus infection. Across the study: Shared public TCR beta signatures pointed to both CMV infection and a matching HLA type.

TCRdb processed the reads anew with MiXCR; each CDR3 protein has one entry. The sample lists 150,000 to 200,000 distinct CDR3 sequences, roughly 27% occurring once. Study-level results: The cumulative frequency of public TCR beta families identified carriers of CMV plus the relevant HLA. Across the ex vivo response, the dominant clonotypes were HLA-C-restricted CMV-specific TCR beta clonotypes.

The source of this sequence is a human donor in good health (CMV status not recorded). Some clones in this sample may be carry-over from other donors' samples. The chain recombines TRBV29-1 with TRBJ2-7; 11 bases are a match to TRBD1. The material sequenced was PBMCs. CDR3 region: CSVGQGEDYEQYF. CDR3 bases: TGCAGCGTGGGACAGGGGGAAGACTACGAGCAGTACTTC.